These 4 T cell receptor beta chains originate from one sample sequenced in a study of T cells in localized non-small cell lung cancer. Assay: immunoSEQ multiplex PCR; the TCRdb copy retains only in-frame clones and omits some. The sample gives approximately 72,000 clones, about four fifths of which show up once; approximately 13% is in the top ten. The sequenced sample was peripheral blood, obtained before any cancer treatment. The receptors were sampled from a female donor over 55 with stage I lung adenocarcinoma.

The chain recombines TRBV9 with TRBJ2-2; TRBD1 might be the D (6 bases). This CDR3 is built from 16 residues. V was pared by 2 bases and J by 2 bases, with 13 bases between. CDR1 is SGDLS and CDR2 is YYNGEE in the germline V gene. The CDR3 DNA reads TGTGCCAGCAGCGTCTCTCGCAGGGGAAACACCGGGGAGCTGTTTTTT. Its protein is CASSVSRRGNTGELFF.

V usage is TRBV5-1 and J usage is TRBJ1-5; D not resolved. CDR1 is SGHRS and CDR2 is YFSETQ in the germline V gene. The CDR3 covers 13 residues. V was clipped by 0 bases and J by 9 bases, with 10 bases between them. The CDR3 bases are TGCGCCAGCAGCTTGGAAGGGCCTGGGCCCCAGCATTTT. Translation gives CASSLEGPGPQHF.

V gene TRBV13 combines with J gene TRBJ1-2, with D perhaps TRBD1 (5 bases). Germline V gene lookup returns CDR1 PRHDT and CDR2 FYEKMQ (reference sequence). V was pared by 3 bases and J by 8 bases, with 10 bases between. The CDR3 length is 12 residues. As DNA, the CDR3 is TGTGCCAGCAGCTTGGGTCAGGGCGGCTACACCTTC. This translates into CASSLGQGGYTF.

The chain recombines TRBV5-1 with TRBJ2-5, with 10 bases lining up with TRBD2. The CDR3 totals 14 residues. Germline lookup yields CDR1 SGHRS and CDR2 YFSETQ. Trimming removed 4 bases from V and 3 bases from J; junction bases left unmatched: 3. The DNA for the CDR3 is TGCGCCAGCAGCGCCGGGACTAGCGAAGAGACCCAGTACTTC. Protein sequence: CASSAGTSEETQYF.